This TCR beta chain was sequenced for a study of T cell responses to AZD1222 COVID-19 vaccine. Study overall: Recipients boosted at about 4 weeks or about 12 weeks are pooled. Study-wide points: Vaccine-associated CD4 TCRs ranged over spike, dominating at 160-218 and 743-854. Repertoires were sampled only after the peak T cell response.

Measured with immunoSEQ multiplex PCR; TCRdb has only the in-frame clones, and not every one. The table includes 110,000 to 150,000 clones, more than 85% detected once. Germline CDR1 is SGHVS and CDR2 is FNYEAQ. V was cut by 1 base and J by 7 bases, with 4 bases left in between. The CDR3 contains 12 residues. A remark on this clone: What it recognizes is unknown.

The sample here was peripheral blood, taken on day 0 of AZD1222 vaccination. V is TRBV7-6 and J is TRBJ1-4; D call uncertain. The receptor was isolated from an adult in good health. In DNA, the CDR3 is TGTGCCAGCAGCTTAGTAAGTGAAAAACTGTTTTTT. Translated: CASSLVSEKLFF.